At least ten counts were recorded for the clone carrying this TCR beta chain. This CDR3 has 15 residues. V was clipped by 2 bases and J by 1 base; unmatched bases: 1. Germline V gives CDR1 SGDLS, CDR2 YYNGEE. The data derive from a study of spatial heterogeneity in lung cancer. On the study more broadly: The donors comprised about 65 untreated early-stage non-small cell lung cancer patients. Within raw reads, each unique TCR and UMI combination appeared on average more than ten times.

Every TCR cDNA molecule bore its own unique molecular identifier. From the 5' RACE reads, TCRdb called clonotypes with MiXCR, one entry per CDR3 protein. The repertoire holds 17,000 or so distinct CDR3 sequences, approximately 8.5% seen once, with more than 20% in the top ten. Time point reported: blood at routine non-recurrence follow-up after resection. The source material was PBMCs, sampled at follow-up. The sequence derives from a male donor with early-stage non-small cell lung cancer. V is TRBV9 and J is TRBJ2-2, with 8 positions matching TRBD1. The CDR3 region has the DNA TGTGCCAGCAGCGTGACAGGGGTGAACACCGGGGAGCTGTTTTTT. It codes for CASSVTGVNTGELFF.